The clone carrying this T cell receptor (beta chain) has a single count. Antigen unknown. One end of the junction varies from germline; a read error may be responsible. Germline CDR1 MNHNS, CDR2 SASEGT. The CDR3 runs 15 residues. Blood RNA originated from unsorted whole blood, with germline DNA additionally extracted. These data are taken from a study of tumor-infiltrating lymphocytes in primary liver carcinoma. Whole-study findings and limits: Tumor tissue displayed a significantly greater top-250-clone fraction than blood (p = 0.039).

The authors made TCR beta cDNA from around 500 ng total RNA with a constant-region primer. ARM-PCR, slightly modified, supplied the TCR beta libraries through three nested multiplex PCR rounds. Two initial PCR rounds of around 9 cycles each paired TRBV1-TRBV30 forward primers with a C-beta reverse primer. MiXCR was run by TCRdb on the multiplex PCR reads, yielding one entry per CDR3 protein. The sample has hundreds of thousands of distinct CDR3 sequences; less than 75% are singletons. Sequenced input: peripheral blood. The V call is TRBV6-1, the J call TRBJ2-5; D gene ambiguous. This clonotype was obtained from a man aged 40-49 years with primary liver carcinoma and hepatitis B virus infection. The CDR3 protein is CACSEWSPTGETQYF. The CDR3 nucleotides are TGTGCCTGCAGTGAATGGTCACCGACTGGAGAGACCCAGTACTTC.